These T cell receptor beta chains were read from a single sample in a study of T cell responses to AZD1222 COVID-19 vaccine. Produced via immunoSEQ multiplex PCR; TCRdb's table is partial and in-frame only. The data contain 130,000 to 150,000 clones, around 90% of them singletons. The sequencing here drew on peripheral blood, taken 28 days after the second AZD1222 dose. The receptors shown here come from an adult who received the AZD1222 COVID-19 vaccine. CDR3s include the opening cysteine and the closing phenylalanine or tryptophan. The D gene is left open where the match is weak. Clone sizes are given selectively: once, few, many, or a class where the clone is expanded.

CDR3 length	clone size	D gene	V gene	J gene	CDR3 protein	CDR3 DNA
15	many	TRBD1	TRBV19	TRBJ1-5	CASNIGGGNNQPQHF	TGTGCCAGTAATATAGGGGGCGGCAACAATCAGCCCCAGCATTTT
15	NA	NA	TRBV7-2	TRBJ1-2	CASSEGWQINYGYTF	TGTGCCAGCAGCGAAGGGTGGCAGATTAACTATGGCTACACCTTC
11	NA	TRBD1	TRBV2	TRBJ1-5	CASSIDRVEHF	TGTGCCAGCAGCATCGACAGGGTGGAACATTTT
14	NA	NA	TRBV6-1	TRBJ1-1	CASSEEPDRAEAFF	TGTGCCAGCAGTGAAGAACCGGACAGAGCTGAAGCTTTCTTT
14	NA	NA	TRBV5-5	TRBJ1-5	CASSRGPGNQPQHF	TGTGCCAGCAGCCGCGGTCCTGGCAATCAGCCCCAGCATTTT
15	NA	NA	TRBV9	TRBJ1-5	CASSEGVDSNQPQHF	TGTGCCAGCAGCGAGGGAGTAGATAGCAATCAGCCCCAGCATTTT
14	NA	NA	TRBV29-1	TRBJ1-1	CSVAFGGVNTEAFF	TGCAGCGTTGCCTTTGGGGGGGTCAACACTGAAGCTTTCTTT
12	NA	NA	TRBV7-9	TRBJ2-1	CASSAGHNEQFF	TGTGCCAGCAGCGCCGGACACAATGAGCAGTTCTTC
13	NA	NA	TRBV28	TRBJ1-5	CASSLGGPEPQHF	TGTGCCAGCAGTTTAGGGGGGCCTGAGCCCCAGCATTTT
12	once	NA	TRBV12-3/TRBV12-4	TRBJ2-1	CASSFGGNEQFF	TGTGCCAGCAGTTTCGGTGGAAATGAGCAGTTCTTC
14	NA	TRBD1	TRBV27	TRBJ1-2	CASSSGTGIYGYTF	TGTGCCAGCAGCTCCGGGACAGGGATCTATGGCTACACCTTC
12	NA	NA	TRBV28	TRBJ2-3	CASRSTTDTQYF	TGTGCCAGCAGGTCCACCACAGATACGCAGTATTTT
15	NA	NA	TRBV18	TRBJ1-6	CASSRNGGGNSPLHF	TGTGCCAGCTCACGAAACGGGGGAGGCAATTCACCCCTCCACTTT
16	NA	TRBD2	TRBV6-5	TRBJ2-1	CASSYGLAGGHYEQFF	TGTGCCAGCAGTTACGGGCTAGCGGGGGGGCACTATGAGCAGTTCTTC
12	NA	NA	TRBV2	TRBJ2-5	CASSEARRTQYF	TGTGCCAGCAGTGAAGCACGCAGGACCCAGTACTTC
11	few	NA	TRBV5-5	TRBJ2-7	CASSRGNEQYF	TGTGCCAGCAGCCGGGGAAACGAGCAGTACTTC
13	NA	TRBD1	TRBV6-5	TRBJ1-5	CASRRDRGQPQHF	TGTGCCAGCAGGAGGGACAGAGGGCAGCCCCAGCATTTT
16	NA	TRBD1	TRBV7-8	TRBJ1-3	CASSRDVTGGRNTIYF	TGTGCCAGCAGCCGAGACGTGACAGGGGGGCGAAACACCATATATTTT
14	NA	NA	TRBV7-3	TRBJ2-2	CASQRARDTGELFF	TGTGCCAGCCAACGCGCGCGGGACACCGGGGAGCTGTTTTTT
17	NA	TRBD1	TRBV4-3	TRBJ2-2	CARSPPDRGLGTGELFF	TGCGCCCGCAGCCCCCCGGACAGGGGGCTGGGCACCGGGGAGCTGTTTTTT
11	NA	NA	TRBV25-1	TRBJ1-2	CASGSQGGITF	TGTGCCAGCGGGTCCCAGGGTGGAATCACCTTC
14	NA	NA	TRBV11-3	TRBJ2-5	CASSSRTVQETQYF	TGTGCCAGCAGCTCACGGACCGTCCAAGAGACCCAGTACTTC
12	few	NA	TRBV6-2/TRBV6-3	TRBJ2-5	CASSYPVETQYF	TGTGCCAGCAGTTACCCTGTGGAGACCCAGTACTTC
18	once	TRBD1	TRBV5-1	TRBJ1-1	CASSSAPGQGRANTEAFF	TGCGCCAGCAGCTCCGCCCCGGGACAGGGGAGGGCGAACACTGAAGCTTTCTTT
15	NA	NA	TRBV30	TRBJ2-3	CAWSVGGGGTDTQYF	TGTGCCTGGAGTGTAGGAGGGGGCGGCACAGATACGCAGTATTTT
21	NA	TRBD2	TRBV9	TRBJ2-1	CASSVQPGGGLAGAAGNEQFF	TGTGCCAGCAGCGTCCAGCCCGGGGGGGGTCTAGCGGGAGCAGCAGGCAATGAGCAGTTCTTC
16	NA	NA	TRBV15	TRBJ2-2	CATSRGYREHTGELFF	TGTGCCACCAGCAGAGGTTACAGGGAACACACCGGGGAGCTGTTTTTT
15	NA	NA	TRBV7-2	TRBJ2-3	CASSLDALGTDTQYF	TGTGCCAGCAGCTTAGACGCTCTTGGCACAGATACGCAGTATTTT
14	NA	NA	TRBV9	TRBJ1-1	CASSAGTMNTEAFF	TGTGCCAGCAGCGCCGGGACCATGAACACTGAAGCTTTCTTT
17	NA	TRBD2	TRBV28	TRBJ2-7	CASSRPLAGDLSYEQYF	TGTGCCAGCAGCCGTCCCTTAGCGGGAGACCTCTCCTACGAGCAGTACTTC
13	NA	TRBD1	TRBV4-1	TRBJ2-7	CASSLQGSYEQYF	TGCGCCAGCAGTCTACAGGGGTCCTACGAGCAGTACTTC
16	once	NA	TRBV30	TRBJ1-4	CAWSVKRRLTNEKLFF	TGTGCCTGGAGTGTGAAGAGAAGACTAACTAATGAAAAACTGTTTTTT
16	NA	TRBD1	TRBV10-3	TRBJ2-7	CAISMGASTGDYEQYF	TGTGCCATCAGTATGGGGGCTTCGACAGGGGATTACGAGCAGTACTTC
19	NA	TRBD1	TRBV4-2	TRBJ1-5	CASSPERYRQGNEIWPQHF	TGTGCCAGCAGCCCAGAGCGGTACAGACAGGGGAATGAGATTTGGCCCCAGCATTTT
11	NA	NA	TRBV12-3/TRBV12-4	TRBJ2-5	CASSPKWTQYF	TGTGCCAGCAGTCCCAAATGGACCCAGTACTTC
12	NA	NA	TRBV12-5	TRBJ1-1	CASGVHDREAFF	TGTGCTAGTGGTGTCCATGACAGGGAAGCTTTCTTT
16	NA	TRBD2	TRBV9	TRBJ2-3	CASSSRSGGTTDTQYF	TGTGCCAGCAGCTCCCGTAGCGGGGGGACCACAGATACGCAGTATTTT
14	NA	NA	TRBV11-3	TRBJ1-3	CASSLGPAENTIYF	TGTGCCAGCAGCTTAGGGCCGGCCGAAAACACCATATATTTT
13	NA	NA	TRBV30	TRBJ2-7	CAWNLGLAYEQYF	TGTGCCTGGAACTTGGGACTGGCCTACGAGCAGTACTTC
15	NA	NA	TRBV20-1	TRBJ2-2	CSASNLQGNTGELFF	TGCAGTGCTAGTAACCTCCAGGGGAACACCGGGGAGCTGTTTTTT
14	NA	NA	TRBV18	TRBJ2-2	CASSPDIRSGELFF	TGTGCCAGCTCCCCGGATATCCGGAGCGGGGAGCTGTTTTTT
14	NA	NA	TRBV5-6	TRBJ2-5	CASSFSQGSATQYF	TGTGCCAGCAGCTTTAGTCAGGGGTCAGCGACCCAGTACTTC
14	NA	NA	TRBV6-5	TRBJ1-5	CATLRGVSNQPQHF	TGTGCCACCCTAAGGGGGGTTAGCAATCAGCCCCAGCATTTT
15	NA	NA	TRBV6-5	TRBJ2-1	CASRKRTETYNEQFF	TGTGCCAGCAGGAAGCGGACAGAAACCTACAATGAGCAGTTCTTC
12	NA	TRBD1	TRBV6-5	TRBJ1-5	CASTDRGRPQHF	TGTGCCAGCACCGACAGGGGCCGGCCCCAGCATTTT
14	once	NA	TRBV6-6	TRBJ2-2	CASEDFPNTGELFF	TGTGCCAGCGAGGACTTTCCGAACACCGGGGAGCTGTTTTTT
15	NA	NA	TRBV5-1	TRBJ1-3	CASSLQGDSGNTIYF	TGCGCCAGCAGCTTACAAGGGGACTCTGGAAACACCATATATTTT
19	NA	NA	TRBV19	TRBJ2-1	CASSIDGPAYREKNNEQFF	TGTGCCAGTAGTATAGACGGCCCGGCATACAGAGAGAAAAACAATGAGCAGTTCTTC
15	few	TRBD2	TRBV7-2	TRBJ2-1	CASSDGTSGGAKQFF	TGTGCCAGCAGTGATGGGACTAGCGGGGGGGCTAAGCAGTTCTTC
20	NA	TRBD2	TRBV3-1/TRBV3-2	TRBJ2-1	CASSQAQRGATWGNVDEQFF	TGTGCCAGCAGCCAAGCCCAGCGGGGGGCAACGTGGGGGAATGTGGATGAGCAGTTCTTC
15	NA	TRBD1	TRBV25-1	TRBJ1-6	CASSEMGTGGSPLHF	TGTGCCAGCAGTGAAATGGGGACAGGGGGTTCACCCCTCCACTTT
17	NA	NA	TRBV4-3	TRBJ2-2	CASSHYLGQANTGELFF	TGCGCCAGCAGCCATTACCTCGGGCAGGCGAACACCGGGGAGCTGTTTTTT
12	NA	TRBD1	TRBV7-9	TRBJ1-1	CASSYRGSQAFF	TGTGCCAGCAGCTACAGGGGCTCGCAAGCTTTCTTT